This record concerns one TCR beta chain sequence. Its antigen is as yet unknown. V shed 0 bases and J 5 bases; nucleotides not matched to a gene: 11. CDR1 is SGHRS and CDR2 is YFSETQ in the germline V gene. CDR3 length equals 17 residues. Second doses were pooled across both intervals (about 4 or about 12 weeks). This sample is part of a study of T cell responses to AZD1222 COVID-19 vaccine. The table came from immunoSEQ multiplex PCR; TCRdb's copy has only in-frame clones and leaves some out. This sample has 95,000 to 110,000 clones, with about 89% found just once. General observations from the study: Mostly white British, mostly female donors; authors suggested clonal diversity may be underestimated. Repertoire sampling happened only post peak T cell response.

The input for sequencing was peripheral blood, taken 28 days after the second AZD1222 dose. This TCR was recovered from an adult who received the AZD1222 COVID-19 vaccine. The chain employs TRBV5-1 and TRBJ2-5, with TRBD2 matching over 9 bases. In DNA form, the CDR3 reads TGCGCCAGCAGCTTGGCCGAGGCTAGCGGGATTTACGAGACCCAGTACTTC. It yields the protein CASSLAEASGIYETQYF.